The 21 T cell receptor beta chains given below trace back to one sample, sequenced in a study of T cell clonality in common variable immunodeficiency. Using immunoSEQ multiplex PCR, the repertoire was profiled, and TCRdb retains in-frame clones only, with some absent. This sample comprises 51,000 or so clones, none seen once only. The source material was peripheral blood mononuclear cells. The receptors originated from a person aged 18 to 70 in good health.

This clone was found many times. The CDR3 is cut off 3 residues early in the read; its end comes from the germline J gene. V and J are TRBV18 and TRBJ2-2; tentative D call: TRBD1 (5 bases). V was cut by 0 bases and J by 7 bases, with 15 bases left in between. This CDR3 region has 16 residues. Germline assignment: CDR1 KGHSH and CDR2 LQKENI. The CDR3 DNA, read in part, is TGTGCCAGCTCACCACCGATAGGACACCCAGGCGGGGAG. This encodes CASSPPIGHPGGE. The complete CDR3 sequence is CASSPPIGHPGGELFF.

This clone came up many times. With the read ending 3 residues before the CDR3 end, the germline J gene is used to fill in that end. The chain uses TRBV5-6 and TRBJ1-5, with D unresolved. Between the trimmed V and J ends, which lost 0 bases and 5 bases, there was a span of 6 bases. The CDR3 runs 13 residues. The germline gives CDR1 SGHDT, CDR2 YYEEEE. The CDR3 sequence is CASSLAADQPQHF. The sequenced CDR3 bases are TGTGCCAGCAGCTTGGCCGCGGATCAGCCC.

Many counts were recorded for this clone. CDR3 residues: CAIPRGGANTGELFF. The part of the CDR3 DNA that was read is TGTGCCATCCCTCGGGGGGGCGCGAACACCGGGGAG. The chain employs TRBV2 and TRBJ2-2, with 8 bases matching TRBD2. Sequencing ends 3 residues short of the CDR3 end; the germline J gene provides the rest. Germline CDR1 reads SNHLY; CDR2 reads FYNNEI. V was clipped by 10 bases and J by 0 bases; unmatched bases: 7. CDR3 length: 15 amino acids. The full variable domain, with the rest looked up from reference TRBV2 and TRBJ2-2, is EPEVTQTPSHQVTQMGQEVILRCVPISNHLYFYWYRQILGQKVEFLVSFYNNEISEKSEIFDDQFSVERPDGSNFTLKIRSTKLEDSAMYFCAIPRGGANTGELFFGEGSRLTVL.

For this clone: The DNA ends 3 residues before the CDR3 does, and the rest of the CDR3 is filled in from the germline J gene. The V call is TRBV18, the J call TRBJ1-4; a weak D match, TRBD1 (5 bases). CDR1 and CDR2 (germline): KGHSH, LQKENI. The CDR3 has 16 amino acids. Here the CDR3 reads CASSPITGSGANVLFF. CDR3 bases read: TGTGCCAGCTCACCAATCACAGGCTCTGGGGCCAACGTA.

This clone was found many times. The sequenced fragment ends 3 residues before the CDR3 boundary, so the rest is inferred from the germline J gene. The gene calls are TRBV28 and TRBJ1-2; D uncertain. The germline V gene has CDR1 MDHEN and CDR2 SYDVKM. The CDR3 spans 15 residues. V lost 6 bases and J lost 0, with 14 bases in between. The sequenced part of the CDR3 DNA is TGTGCCAGCAGATCCGTAGACACGTCTAACTATGGC. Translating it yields CASRSVDTSNYG. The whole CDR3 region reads CASRSVDTSNYGYTF.

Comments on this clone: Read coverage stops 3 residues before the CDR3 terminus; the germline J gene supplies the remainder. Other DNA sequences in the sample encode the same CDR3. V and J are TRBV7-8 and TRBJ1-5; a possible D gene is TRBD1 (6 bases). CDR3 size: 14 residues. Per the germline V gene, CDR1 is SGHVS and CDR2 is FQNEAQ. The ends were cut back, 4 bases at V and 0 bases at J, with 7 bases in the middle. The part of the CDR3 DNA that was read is TGTGCCAGCAGCTCCAGGGGTAGCAATCAGCCC. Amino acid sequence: CASSSRGSNQP. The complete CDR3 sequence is CASSSRGSNQPQHF.

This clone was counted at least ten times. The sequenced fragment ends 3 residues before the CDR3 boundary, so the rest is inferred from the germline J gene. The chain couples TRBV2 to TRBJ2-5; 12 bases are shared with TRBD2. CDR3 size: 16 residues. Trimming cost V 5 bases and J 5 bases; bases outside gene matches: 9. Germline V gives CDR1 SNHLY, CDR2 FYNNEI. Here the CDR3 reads CASSSQLGTSGETQYF. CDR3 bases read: TGTGCCAGCAGTAGCCAACTGGGGACTAGCGGGGAGACC.

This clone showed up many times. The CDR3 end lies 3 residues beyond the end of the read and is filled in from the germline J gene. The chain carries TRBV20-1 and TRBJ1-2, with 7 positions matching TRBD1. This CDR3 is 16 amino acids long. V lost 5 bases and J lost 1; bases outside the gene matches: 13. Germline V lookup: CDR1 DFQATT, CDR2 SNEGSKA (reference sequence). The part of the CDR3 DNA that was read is TGCAGTGCTGGCTACCCTGGACAGGACCTTAACTATGGC. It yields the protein CSAGYPGQDLNYG. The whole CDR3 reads CSAGYPGQDLNYGYTF.

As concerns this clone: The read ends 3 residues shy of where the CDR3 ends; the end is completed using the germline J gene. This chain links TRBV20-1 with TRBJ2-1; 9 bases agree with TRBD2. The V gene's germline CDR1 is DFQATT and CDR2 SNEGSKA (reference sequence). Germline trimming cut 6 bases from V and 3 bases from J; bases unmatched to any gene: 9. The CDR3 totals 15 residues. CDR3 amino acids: CSAQAGGSLYNEQFF. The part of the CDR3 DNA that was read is TGCAGTGCACAAGCGGGGGGCTCCCTCTACAATGAG.

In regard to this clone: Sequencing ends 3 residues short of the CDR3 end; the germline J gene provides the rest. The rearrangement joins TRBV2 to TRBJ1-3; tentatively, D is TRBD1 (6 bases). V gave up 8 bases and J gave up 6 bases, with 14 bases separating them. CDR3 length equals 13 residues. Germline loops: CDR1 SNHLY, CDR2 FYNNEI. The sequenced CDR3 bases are TGTGCCAGCTCCCAAGGACAGTTAAACACC. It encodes CASSQGQLNT. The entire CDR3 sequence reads CASSQGQLNTIYF. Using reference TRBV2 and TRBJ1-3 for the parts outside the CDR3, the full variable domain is EPEVTQTPSHQVTQMGQEVILRCVPISNHLYFYWYRQILGQKVEFLVSFYNNEISEKSEIFDDQFSVERPDGSNFTLKIRSTKLEDSAMYFCASSQGQLNTIYFGEGSWLTVV.

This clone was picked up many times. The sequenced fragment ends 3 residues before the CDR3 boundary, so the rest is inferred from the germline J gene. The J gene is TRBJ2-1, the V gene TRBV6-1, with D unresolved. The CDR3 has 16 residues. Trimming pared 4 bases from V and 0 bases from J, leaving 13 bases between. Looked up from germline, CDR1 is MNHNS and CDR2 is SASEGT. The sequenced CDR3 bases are TGTGCCAGCAGTGGGCCCAACACCCGCTCCTACAATGAG. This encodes CASSGPNTRSYNE. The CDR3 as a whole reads CASSGPNTRSYNEQFF.

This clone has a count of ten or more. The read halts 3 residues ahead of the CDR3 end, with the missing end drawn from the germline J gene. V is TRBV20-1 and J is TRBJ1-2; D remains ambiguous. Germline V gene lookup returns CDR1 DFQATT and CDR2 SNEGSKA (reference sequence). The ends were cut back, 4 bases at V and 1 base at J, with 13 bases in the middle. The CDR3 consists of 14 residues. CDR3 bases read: TGCAGTGCTAAAAGGCAGGAAATTAACTATGGC. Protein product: CSAKRQEINYG. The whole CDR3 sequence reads CSAKRQEINYGYTF.

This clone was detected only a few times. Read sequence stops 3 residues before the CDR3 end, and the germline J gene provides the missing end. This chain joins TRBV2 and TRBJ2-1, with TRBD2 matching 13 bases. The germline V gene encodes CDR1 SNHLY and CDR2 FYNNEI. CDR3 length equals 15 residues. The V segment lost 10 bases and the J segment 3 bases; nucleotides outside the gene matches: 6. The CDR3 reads CAIRTSGGLYNEQFF. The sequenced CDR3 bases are TGTGCCATCAGGACTAGCGGGGGCCTCTACAATGAG.

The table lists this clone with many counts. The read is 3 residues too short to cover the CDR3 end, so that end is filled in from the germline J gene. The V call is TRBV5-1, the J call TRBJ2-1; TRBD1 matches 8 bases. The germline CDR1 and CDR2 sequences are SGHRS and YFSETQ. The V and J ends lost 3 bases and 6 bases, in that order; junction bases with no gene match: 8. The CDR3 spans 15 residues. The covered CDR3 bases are TGCGCCAGCAGCTCGGAGACAGGGGTGATCAATGAG. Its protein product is CASSSETGVINE. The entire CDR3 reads CASSSETGVINEQFF.

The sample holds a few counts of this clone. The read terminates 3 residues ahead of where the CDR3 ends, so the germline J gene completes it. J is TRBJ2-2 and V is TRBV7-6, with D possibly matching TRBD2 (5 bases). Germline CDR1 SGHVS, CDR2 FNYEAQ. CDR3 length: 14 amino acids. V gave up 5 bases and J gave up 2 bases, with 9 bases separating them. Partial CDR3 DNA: TGTGCCAGCAGCCGAGGGTCCAACACCGGGGAG. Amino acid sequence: CASSRGSNTGE. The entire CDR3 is CASSRGSNTGELFF. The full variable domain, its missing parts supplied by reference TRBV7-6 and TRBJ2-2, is GAGVSQSPRYKVTKRGQDVALRCDPISGHVSLYWYRQALGQGPEFLTYFNYEAQQDKSGLPNDRFSAERPEGSISTLTIQRTEQRDSAMYRCASSRGSNTGELFFGEGSRLTVL.

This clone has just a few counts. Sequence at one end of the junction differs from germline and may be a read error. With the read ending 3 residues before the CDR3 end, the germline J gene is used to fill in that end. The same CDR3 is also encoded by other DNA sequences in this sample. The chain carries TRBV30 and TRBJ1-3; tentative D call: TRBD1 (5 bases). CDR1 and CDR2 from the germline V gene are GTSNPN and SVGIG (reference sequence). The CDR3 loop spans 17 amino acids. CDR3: CAWSGADTFFSGNTIYF. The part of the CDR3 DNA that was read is TGTGCCTGGAGTGGCGCGGACACATTCTTCTCTGGAAACACG.

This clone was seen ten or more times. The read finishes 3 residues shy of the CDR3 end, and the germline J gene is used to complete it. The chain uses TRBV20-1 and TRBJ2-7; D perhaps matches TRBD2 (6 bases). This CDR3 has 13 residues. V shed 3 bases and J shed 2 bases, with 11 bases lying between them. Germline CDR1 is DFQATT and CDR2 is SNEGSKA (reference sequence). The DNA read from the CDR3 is TGCAGTGCTAGGACCGGACTAACCTACGAG. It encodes CSARTGLTYE. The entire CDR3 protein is CSARTGLTYEQYF.

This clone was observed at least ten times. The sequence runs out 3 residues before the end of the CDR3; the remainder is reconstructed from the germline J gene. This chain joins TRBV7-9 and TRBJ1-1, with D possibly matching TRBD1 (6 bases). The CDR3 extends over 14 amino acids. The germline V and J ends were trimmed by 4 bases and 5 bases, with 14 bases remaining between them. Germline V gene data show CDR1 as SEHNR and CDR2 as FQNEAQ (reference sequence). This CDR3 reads CASSSFRGRTEAFF. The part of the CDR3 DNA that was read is TGTGCCAGCAGCTCCTTCAGGGGACGGACTGAA.

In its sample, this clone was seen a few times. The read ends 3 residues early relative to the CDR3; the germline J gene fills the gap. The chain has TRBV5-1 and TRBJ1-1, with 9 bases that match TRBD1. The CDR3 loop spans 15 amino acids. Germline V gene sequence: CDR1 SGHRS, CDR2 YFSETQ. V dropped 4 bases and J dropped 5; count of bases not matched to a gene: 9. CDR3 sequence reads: CASSPDRGDVTEAFF. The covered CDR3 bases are TGCGCCAGCAGCCCGGACAGGGGAGACGTAACTGAA.

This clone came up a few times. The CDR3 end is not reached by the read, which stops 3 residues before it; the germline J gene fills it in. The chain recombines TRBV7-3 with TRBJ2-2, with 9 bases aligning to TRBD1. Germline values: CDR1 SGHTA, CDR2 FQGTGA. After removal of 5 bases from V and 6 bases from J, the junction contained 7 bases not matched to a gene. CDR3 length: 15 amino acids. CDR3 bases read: TGTGCCAGCAGCCCAGGGACAGGGTACCCCGGGGAG. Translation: CASSPGTGYPGE. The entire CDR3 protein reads CASSPGTGYPGELFF.

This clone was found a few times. CDR3 sequence reads: CASSTTSGSTDTQYF. Partial CDR3 DNA: TGTGCCAGCAGCACAACTAGCGGGAGTACAGATACG. The rearrangement uses TRBV2 and TRBJ2-3; TRBD2 agrees at 11 bases. The read finishes 3 residues shy of the CDR3 end, and the germline J gene is used to complete it. Germline CDR1 and CDR2: SNHLY and FYNNEI. V was clipped by 6 bases and J by 3 bases; unmatched bases: 5. CDR3 size: 15 residues. The whole variable domain, filled in from reference TRBV2 and TRBJ2-3, reads EPEVTQTPSHQVTQMGQEVILRCVPISNHLYFYWYRQILGQKVEFLVSFYNNEISEKSEIFDDQFSVERPDGSNFTLKIRSTKLEDSAMYFCASSTTSGSTDTQYFGPGTRLTVL.